This passage covers 32 T cell receptor beta chains from one sample sequenced in a study of T cells in Graves' hyperthyroidism and ophthalmopathy (dated 2019 in TCRdb). Preparation of the library involved multiplex PCR. These reads were obtained on an Illumina HiSeq 2000. TCR beta CDR3 regions were amplified from RNA transcripts. For the first round of RT-PCR on the TCR CDR3, the HTBI primer set was used together with the Qiagen OneStep RT-PCR kit. Using fastp trimming at Q25 and MiXCR clonotype assembly, TCRdb reanalyzed the public sequencing data and kept in-frame beta chains. CDR3 protein duplicates are merged, each entry listing the most common genes and DNA. The sample table holds over 250,000 distinct CDR3 sequences, of which less than 30% were seen once. The ten biggest clones cover about 30% of the sample. Input material: blood. The source is a man aged 35-49 years with Graves' hyperthyroidism that later progressed to Graves' ophthalmopathy.

This clonotype was counted many times. V is TRBV20-1 and J is TRBJ1-2, with D possibly TRBD1 on 5 matching bases. The V end lost 5 bases, the J end lost 4 bases, and 17 bases lay between the germline ends. This CDR3 spans 14 amino acids. The germline gives CDR1 DFQATT, CDR2 SNEGSKA (reference sequence). CDR3 sequence (DNA): TGCAGTGCTCAAGAACACCGGACACTCTATGGCTACACCTTC. The encoded protein is CSAQEHRTLYGYTF.

This clonotype was recorded at least ten times. The chain employs TRBV20-1 and TRBJ2-5; perhaps D is TRBD1 or TRBD2 (6 bases each). Per the germline V gene, CDR1 is DFQATT and CDR2 is SNEGSKA (reference sequence). The length of the CDR3 is 12 residues. Trimming stripped 7 bases from V and 4 bases from J, with 13 bases between. Written as DNA, the CDR3 is TGCAGTGGCGTCGGGGGCGCAGAGACCCAGTACTTC. Residues: CSGVGGAETQYF.

In this sample, this clonotype turned up many times. V gene TRBV5-1 combines with J gene TRBJ1-2, with D possibly being TRBD1 (6 bases). The CDR3 length is 15 residues. Germline CDR1 reads SGHRS; CDR2 reads YFSETQ. Trimming shortened V by 1 base and J by 5 bases, and 15 bases separated the two germline ends. CDR3 DNA: TGCGCCAGCAGCTTGACAGGGTTGTTAATTTATGGCTACACCTTC. Translation: CASSLTGLLIYGYTF.

There are many counts of this clonotype. The rearrangement links TRBV7-9 to TRBJ1-3; D gene unclear. The V end was cut by 5 bases, the J end by 0 bases, with 8 bases between. There are 14 residues in the CDR3. Per germline, CDR1 SEHNR and CDR2 FQNEAQ (reference sequence). CDR3 region: CASSHDGSGNTIYF. The CDR3 nucleotides are TGTGCCAGCAGCCACGACGGCTCTGGAAACACCATATATTTT.

This clonotype showed up many times. V usage is TRBV15 and J usage is TRBJ2-7, with a possible D match to TRBD2 (6 bases). CDR1 and CDR2 (germline): LNHNV, YYDKDF (reference sequence). Trimming stripped 0 bases from V and 2 bases from J, with 14 bases between. CDR3 length: 16 residues. CDR3 protein: CATSRDKREYPYEQYF. CDR3 in DNA: TGTGCCACCAGCAGAGATAAACGGGAGTACCCCTACGAGCAGTACTTC.

This rearrangement joins TRBV6-2 or TRBV6-3 to TRBJ1-5; unclear D gene. CDR3 size: 14 residues. The V end lost 2 bases, the J end lost 7 bases, and 12 bases lay between the germline ends. Per germline, CDR1 MNHEY and CDR2 SVGEGT. The DNA for the CDR3 is TGTGCCAGCAGTTACGCCCTGGGTCACCAGCCCCAGCATTTT. This translates into CASSYALGHQPQHF.

The chain is built from TRBV6-7 and TRBJ2-7, with TRBD2 identical over 7 bases. TRBV6-7 is an ORF for which the function is uncertain. The length of the CDR3 is 17 residues. J gave up 5 bases and V 0 bases, and 13 bases lay outside the gene matches. The CDR3 loop reads CASSYSPGGSGWNEQYF. Here the CDR3 DNA reads TGTGCCAGCAGTTACTCCCCCGGCGGGAGCGGATGGAACGAGCAGTACTTC.

This clonotype occurred many times. A much larger clone sits a single nucleotide away, making a read error possible. The chain uses TRBV6-1 and TRBJ2-7; D not certain. The germline gives CDR1 MNHNS, CDR2 SASEGT. The CDR3 length is 14 residues. The CDR3 sequence: CASSEDSISYGQYF. The CDR3 region has the DNA TGTGCCAGCAGTGAAGACAGCATTTCCTACGGGCAGTACTTC.

This clonotype appeared many times. The gene calls are TRBV10-2 and TRBJ2-5; 8 nucleotides align to TRBD2. CDR3 length: 14 amino acids. Germline V gene data show CDR1 as WSHSY and CDR2 as SAAADI. V lost 6 bases to trimming and J lost 2 bases; unmatched junction nucleotides: 5. CDR3 bases: TGCGCCAGCAGAACTAGCGGATTACAAGAGACCCAGTACTTC. This translates into CASRTSGLQETQYF.

This clonotype appeared many times. The chain employs TRBV2 and TRBJ2-7, with a weak D call TRBD1 (6 bases). Germline lookup yields CDR1 SNHLY and CDR2 FYNNEI. Trimming pared 6 bases from V and 4 bases from J, leaving 13 bases between. CDR3 length equals 13 residues. CDR3 sequence reads: CASSVDRKYEQYF. The CDR3 region has the DNA TGTGCCAGCAGCGTGGACAGAAAATACGAGCAGTACTTC.

This clonotype has at least ten counts. Lacking the conserved final phenylalanine or tryptophan, this CDR3 likely reflects a read error. The chain is built from TRBV20-1 and TRBJ1-5, with D possibly TRBD1 on 6 matching bases. V dropped 4 bases and J dropped 3 bases, with 10 bases sitting between them. The CDR3 is made up of 13 amino acids. CDR1 is DFQATT, CDR2 SNEGSKA, per germline (reference sequence). The CDR3 bases are TGCAGTGCTAACAGGGACCACAATCAGCCCCAGCATTCT. As protein: CSANRDHNQPQHS.

This clonotype was found many times. The chain couples TRBV4-1 to TRBJ2-7; tentatively, D is TRBD2 (6 bases). V was cut by 0 bases and J by 3 bases, with 12 bases left in between. Germline V gives CDR1 MGHRA, CDR2 YSYEKL. The CDR3 is 15 residues long. The CDR3 coding sequence is TGCGCCAGCAGCCAAGATCCGGGACTGATCTACGAGCAGTACTTC. Residues: CASSQDPGLIYEQYF.

In this sample, this clonotype turned up many times. The chain combines TRBV5-1 with TRBJ2-7, with TRBD1 matching over 8 bases. Trimming removed 4 bases from V and 1 base from J; junction bases left unmatched: 7. The CDR3 is 15 amino acids. Per germline, CDR1 SGHRS and CDR2 YFSETQ. CDR3 protein: CASSRPGTGSYEQYF. Here the CDR3 DNA reads TGCGCCAGCAGCCGACCCGGGACAGGTTCCTACGAGCAGTACTTC.

The V call is TRBV7-6, the J call TRBJ2-7; D perhaps matches TRBD2 (5 bases). Trimming removed 4 bases from V and 2 bases from J, with 12 bases in between. CDR3 length equals 14 residues. From germline, CDR1 is SGHVS and CDR2 FNYEAQ. The DNA for the CDR3 is TGTGCCAGCAGCTCCTCCGGGGAGACCTACGAGCAGTACTTC. Encoded protein: CASSSSGETYEQYF. The whole variable domain, remainder taken from reference TRBV7-6 and TRBJ2-7, is GAGVSQSPRYKVTKRGQDVALRCDPISGHVSLYWYRQALGQGPEFLTYFNYEAQQDKSGLPNDRFSAERPEGSISTLTIQRTEQRDSAMYRCASSSSGETYEQYFGPGTRLTVT.

This clonotype was seen repeatedly, ten times or more. The chain joins TRBV15 to TRBJ1-2, with D hard to call. The germline V and J ends were trimmed by 0 bases and 5 bases, with 10 bases remaining between them. This CDR3 has 14 residues. Germline V gene data show CDR1 as LNHNV and CDR2 as YYDKDF (reference sequence). The CDR3 region is CATSRDTGEYGYTF. The DNA of the CDR3 is TGTGCCACCAGCAGAGATACCGGGGAGTATGGCTACACCTTC. Full variable domain (rest looked up from reference TRBV15 and TRBJ1-2): DAMVIQNPRYQVTQFGKPVTLSCSQTLNHNVMYWYQQKSSQAPKLLFHYYDKDFNNEADTPDNFQSRRPNTSFCFLDIRSPGLGDTAMYLCATSRDTGEYGYTFGSGTRLTVV.

This clonotype appeared many times. The rearrangement links TRBV28 to TRBJ1-1; the D is unclear. The germline V and J ends were trimmed by 5 bases and 2 bases, with 15 bases remaining between them. Germline loops: CDR1 MDHEN, CDR2 SYDVKM. This CDR3 is 15 amino acids long. The CDR3 DNA sequence: TGTGCCAGCAGTAGCAGGAAGGGTTCTAACACTGAAGCTTTCTTT. Amino acid sequence: CASSSRKGSNTEAFF.

This clonotype was observed at least ten times. V and J are TRBV28 and TRBJ1-5; maybe TRBD1 (5 bases). This CDR3 contains 15 residues. Germline CDR1 reads MDHEN; CDR2 reads SYDVKM. V gave up 1 base and J gave up 7 bases, with 14 bases separating them. The CDR3 bases are TGTGCCAGCAGTTTATCTCGGCTGGGGGAACAGCCCCAGCATTTT. Amino acids: CASSLSRLGEQPQHF.

The CDR3 loop reads CASRISASYEQYF. The CDR3 coding sequence is TGTGCCAGTCGCATCAGCGCCAGCTACGAGCAGTACTTC. The chain is built from TRBV28 and TRBJ2-7; D unclear. The CDR3 has 13 residues. Trimming removed 9 bases from V and 3 bases from J, with 15 bases in between. Germline CDR1 and CDR2: MDHEN and SYDVKM.

At least ten counts were recorded for this clonotype. The rearrangement joins TRBV7-4 to TRBJ2-7; D gene unclear. Germline V CDR1 and CDR2: SGHVT, SQSDAQ. The CDR3 covers 16 residues. Trimming left V 6 bases short and J 4 bases short, with 22 bases between. The CDR3 DNA follows: TGTGCCAGCAGTTTATGGGTAACTGGAAGGAGTTACGAGCAGTACTTC. This codes for CASSLWVTGRSYEQYF. Using reference TRBV7-4 and TRBJ2-7 for the parts outside the CDR3, the full variable domain is GAGVSQSPRYKVAKRGRDVALRCDSISGHVTLYWYRQTLGQGSEVLTYSQSDAQRDKSGRPSGRFSAERPERSVSTLKIQRTEQGDSAVYLCASSLWVTGRSYEQYFGPGTRLTVT.

This clonotype occurred many times. This rearrangement joins TRBV14 to TRBJ1-2; D is ambiguous. CDR3 length: 13 amino acids. Germline-derived CDR1 and CDR2 are SGHDN and FVKESK. Trimming took off 4 bases at V and 2 bases at J, with 8 bases between the two ends. DNA of the CDR3: TGTGCCAGCAGCCCCCCGGCAAACTATGGCTACACCTTC. This sequence encodes CASSPPANYGYTF.

This clonotype was observed many times. The J gene is TRBJ2-5, the V gene TRBV10-2; D is perhaps TRBD2 (5 bases). Trimming removed 4 bases at V and 5 bases at J, with 11 bases between. CDR3 length: 13 amino acids. Germline V gives CDR1 WSHSY, CDR2 SAAADI. The CDR3 DNA sequence: TGCGCCAGCAGTGGAGGGCCGTGGGAGACCCAGTACTTC. It encodes CASSGGPWETQYF.

This clonotype was observed many times. This rearrangement joins TRBV5-4 to TRBJ2-3; D remains unclear. The CDR3 covers 13 residues. Germline V gene sequence: CDR1 SGHNT, CDR2 YYREEE (reference sequence). Trimming stripped 5 bases from V and 2 bases from J, with 9 bases between. Written as DNA, the CDR3 is TGTGCCAGCAGTAGGGAAACCACAGATACGCAGTATTTT. This codes for CASSRETTDTQYF.

This clonotype was observed at least ten times. The J gene is TRBJ2-4, the V gene TRBV29-1; D is undetermined. V lost 0 bases and J 0 bases, leaving 6 bases between the germline ends. Per the germline V gene, CDR1 is SQVTM and CDR2 is ANQGSEA. The CDR3 loop spans 14 amino acids. The CDR3 loop reads CSVEESLAKNIQYF. Written as DNA, the CDR3 is TGCAGCGTTGAAGAATCATTAGCCAAAAACATTCAGTACTTC.

V and J are TRBV4-1 and TRBJ2-5; 7 nucleotides line up with TRBD1. J lost 2 bases, V lost 6 bases, and 9 bases had no gene match. The length of the CDR3 is 15 residues. Looked up from germline, CDR1 is MGHRA and CDR2 is YSYEKL. CDR3 sequence reads: CASRLEGRGQETQYF. The CDR3 coding sequence is TGCGCCAGCAGGTTAGAGGGCAGGGGGCAAGAGACCCAGTACTTC.

In its sample, this clonotype was seen many times. The chain has TRBV7-8 and TRBJ2-4; possibly TRBD2 for D (6 bases). Germline CDR1 SGHVS, CDR2 FQNEAQ. Trimming cost V 1 base and J 0 bases, with 13 bases left between them. The CDR3 spans 17 residues. The CDR3 DNA is TGTGCCAGCAGCTTAGAGAGACTGGGACTAGCCAAAAACATTCAGTACTTC. It yields the protein CASSLERLGLAKNIQYF.

This clonotype was found many times. This sequence joins TRBV27 and TRBJ1-1; unclear D gene. Trimming shortened V by 8 bases and J by 0 bases, and 16 bases separated the two germline ends. The CDR3 covers 15 residues. Germline CDR1 reads MNHEY; CDR2 reads SMNVEV (reference sequence). The chain's CDR3 is CASFEGYAMNTEAFF. DNA for the CDR3: TGTGCCAGCTTTGAGGGCTACGCAATGAACACTGAAGCTTTCTTT.

There are many counts of this clonotype. The chain couples TRBV5-1 to TRBJ1-1, with 8 bases matching TRBD1. Germline-derived CDR1 and CDR2 are SGHRS and YFSETQ. J gave up 11 bases and V 4 bases, and 10 bases lay outside the gene matches. This CDR3 is 13 amino acids long. CDR3 in DNA: TGCGCCAGCAGCGTGGACAGGGCCGGAATCGCTTTCTTT. Translated, it gives CASSVDRAGIAFF.

V and J are TRBV29-1 and TRBJ2-7; D not certain. Trimming pared 6 bases from V and 3 bases from J, leaving 9 bases between. The germline CDR1 and CDR2 sequences are SQVTM and ANQGSEA. The CDR3 sequence is 11 residues long. Written as DNA, the CDR3 is TGCAGCGTGAACAGCGACTACGAGCAGTACTTC. Encoded protein: CSVNSDYEQYF.

The rearrangement joins TRBV7-2 to TRBJ1-2; D is unclear. The CDR3 length is 14 residues. Germline V gene lookup returns CDR1 SGHTA and CDR2 FQGNSA. The V end was cut by 1 base, the J end by 2 bases, with 8 bases between. The CDR3 DNA reads as TGTGCCAGCAGCTTAGGGTTTCAAAACTATGGCTACACCTTC. Encoded protein: CASSLGFQNYGYTF.

The chain uses TRBV20-1 and TRBJ2-5, with 12 nucleotides matching TRBD1. Germline assignment: CDR1 DFQATT and CDR2 SNEGSKA (reference sequence). J gave up 4 bases and V 0 bases, and 6 bases lay outside the gene matches. CDR3 length: 16 residues. The CDR3: CSARDRGTGGGETQYF. For the CDR3, the DNA is TGCAGTGCTAGAGATAGAGGGACAGGGGGCGGAGAGACCCAGTACTTC.

CDR3 DNA: TGTGCCAGCAGTTTATCGAGGGCGGGGAGCACTGAAGCTTTCTTT. Its protein product is CASSLSRAGSTEAFF. This chain uses TRBV28 with TRBJ1-1; D is uncertain. This CDR3 has 15 amino acids. Deletions cut 1 base from V and 4 bases from J, with 13 bases between. The germline V gene has CDR1 MDHEN and CDR2 SYDVKM.

V is TRBV12-3 or TRBV12-4 and J is TRBJ1-5, with 11 bases lining up with TRBD1. This CDR3 comprises 16 residues. The ends lost 6 bases at V and 2 bases at J; junction bases unmatched: 6. The chain's CDR3 is CASRRTGGEGNQPQHF. In DNA, the CDR3 is TGTGCCAGCAGGCGGACAGGGGGCGAGGGCAATCAGCCCCAGCATTTT.